This TCR beta chain was recovered during a study of T cells in Graves' hyperthyroidism and ophthalmopathy. Study results and limitations: Within blood appeared most thyroid clonotypes that had expanded above 0.001.

RNA transcripts gave rise to amplified TCR beta CDR3 regions. The HTBI primer set served for first-round RT-PCR of the TCR CDR3. TCRdb reanalysed the multiplex PCR reads using MiXCR and keeps one entry per CDR3 protein. The sample contains around 570,000 distinct CDR3 sequences, less than 20% of which appear only once. The CDR3 length is 14 residues. Germline values: CDR1 MDHEN, CDR2 SYDVKM. The V and J ends lost 6 bases and 16 bases respectively, with 25 bases between them. On this clonotype: The antigen is undetermined.

The receptor was isolated from a man aged 35 to 55 with Graves' ophthalmopathy. The chain carries TRBV28 and TRBJ2-1, with TRBD2 as a possible D gene (6 bases). Material for sequencing was blood. CDR3 amino acids: CASRLGGTDNNEFF. The CDR3 nucleotides read TGTGCCAGCAGACTCGGCGGGACGGACAATAACGAATTCTTC. Full variable domain (missing parts from reference TRBV28 and TRBJ2-1): DVKVTQSSRYLVKRTGEKVFLECVQDMDHENMFWYRQDPGLGLRLIYFSYDVKMKEKGDIPEGYSVSREKKERFSLILESASTNQTSMYLCASRLGGTDNNEFFGPGTRLTVL.